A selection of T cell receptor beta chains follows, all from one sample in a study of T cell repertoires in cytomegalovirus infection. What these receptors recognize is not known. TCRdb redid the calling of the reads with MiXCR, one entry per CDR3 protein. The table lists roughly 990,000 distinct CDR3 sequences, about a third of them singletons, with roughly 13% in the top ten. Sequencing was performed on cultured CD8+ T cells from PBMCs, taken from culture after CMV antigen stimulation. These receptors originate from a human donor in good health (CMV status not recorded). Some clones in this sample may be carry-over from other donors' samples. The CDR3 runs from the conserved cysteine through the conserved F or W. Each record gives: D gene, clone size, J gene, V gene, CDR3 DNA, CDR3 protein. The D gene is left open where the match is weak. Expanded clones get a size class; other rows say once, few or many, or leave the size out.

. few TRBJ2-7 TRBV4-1 TGCGCCAGCAGCCAAGACAGGTTTGGGGCCTACGAGCAGTACTTC CASSQDRFGAYEQYF
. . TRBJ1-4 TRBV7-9 TGTGCCAGCACCCTCACACAGTATAATGAAAAACTGTTTTTT CASTLTQYNEKLFF
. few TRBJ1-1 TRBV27 TGTGCCAGCAGTTCGGGGCTCACAACGGCTTTCTTT CASSSGLTTAFF
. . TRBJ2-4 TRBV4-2 TGTGCCAGCAGCCAGAACGCAGCCAAAAACATTCAGTACTTC CASSQNAAKNIQYF
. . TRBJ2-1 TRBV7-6 TGTGCCAGCAGCCCCCTCCGGGCATTAAATGAGCAGTTCTTC CASSPLRALNEQFF
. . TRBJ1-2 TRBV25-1 TGTGCCAGCAGTGATCGACGGGCAGGGGGCTACACCTTC CASSDRRAGGYTF
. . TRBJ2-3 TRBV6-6 TGTGCCAGCAGTTACGGCCAATCACATACGCAGTATTTT CASSYGQSHTQYF
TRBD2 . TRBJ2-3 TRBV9 TGTGCCAGCAGCACTAGCGGCATGACAGATACGCAGTATTTT CASSTSGMTDTQYF
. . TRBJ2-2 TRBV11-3 TGTGCCAGCGCCAAACCTCGAGGGGAGAACACCGGGGAGCTGTTTTTT CASAKPRGENTGELFF
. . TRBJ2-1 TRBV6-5 TGTGCCAGCAGTTACTCTCAGGGGCCCTACAATGAGCAGTTCTTC CASSYSQGPYNEQFF
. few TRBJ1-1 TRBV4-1 TGCGCCAGCAGCCAACTACTTGTGGGGGGTTCGCAGGACACTGAAGCTTTCTTT CASSQLLVGGSQDTEAFF
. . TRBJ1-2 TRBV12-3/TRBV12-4 TGTGCCAGCAGTTGGGAGATCCGAAACTATGGCTACACCTTC CASSWEIRNYGYTF
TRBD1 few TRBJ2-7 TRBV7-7 TGTGCTAGCAGCCCTGGGGGGACAGGGGCCTACGAGCAGTACTTC CASSPGGTGAYEQYF
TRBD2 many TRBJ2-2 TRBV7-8 TGTGCCAGCAGCTTACCCTCTGGGACTAGCGGGGGGGCCCGGGAGCTGTTTTTT CASSLPSGTSGGARELFF
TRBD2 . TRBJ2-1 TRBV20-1 TGCAGTGCTAGAGAAACGGCGGGGGGGCACAATGAGCAGTTCTTC CSARETAGGHNEQFF
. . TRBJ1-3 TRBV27 TGTGCCAGCAGTTTATCTGGCCCCAACTCTGGAAACACCATATATTTT CASSLSGPNSGNTIYF
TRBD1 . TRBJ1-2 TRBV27 TGTCCCAGCAGCTACCGACTTCAGGGGGACGTCTATGGCTACACCTTC CPSSYRLQGDVYGYTF
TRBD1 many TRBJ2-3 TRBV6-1 TGTGCCAGCAGTGAAGCCGAACAGGGGGCAGATACGCAGTATTTT CASSEAEQGADTQYF
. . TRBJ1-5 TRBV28 TGTGCCAGCAGTTTCCTAGATGGAGGGAATCAGCCCCAGCATTTT CASSFLDGGNQPQHF
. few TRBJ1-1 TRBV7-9 TGTGCCAGCACTCACGTACGGAACACTGAAGCTTTCTTT CASTHVRNTEAFF
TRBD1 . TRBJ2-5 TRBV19 TGTGCCAGTAGAACCCGGGACAGACAAGAGACCCAGTACTTC CASRTRDRQETQYF
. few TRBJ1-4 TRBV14 TGTGCCAGCAGCCAAGATGGGGGGTTTAATGAAAAACTGTTTTTT CASSQDGGFNEKLFF
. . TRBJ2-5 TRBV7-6 TGTGCCAGCAGCTTAGCGGGGGCAGGCCAAGAGACCCAGTACTTC CASSLAGAGQETQYF
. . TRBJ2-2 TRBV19 TGTGCCAGTAGTATGTGCTACCGGGAGCTGTTTTTT CASSMCYRELFF
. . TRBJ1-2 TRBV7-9 TGTGCCAGCAGCTTAGCTACAGGGAATCGCGACTACACCTTC CASSLATGNRDYTF
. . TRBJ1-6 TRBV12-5 TGTGCTAGTGGTTTGGGGGGGGGGTGGGCGCAGGGCGATCCGGGGAATTCACTCCTCCACTTT CASGLGGGWAQGDPGNSLLHF
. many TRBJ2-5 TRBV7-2 TGTGCCAGCAAGTTTGGGAAAGAGACCCAGTACTTC CASKFGKETQYF
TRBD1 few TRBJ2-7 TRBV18 TGTGCCAGCACGGACAGGGACTACGAGCAGTACTTC CASTDRDYEQYF
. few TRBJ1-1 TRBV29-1 TGCAGCCTCCGGGAGGGCACTGAAGCTTTCTTT CSLREGTEAFF
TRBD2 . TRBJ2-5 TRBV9 TGTGCCAGCAGCGTTAGTGCGGGGGGAGAGACCCAGTACTTC CASSVSAGGETQYF
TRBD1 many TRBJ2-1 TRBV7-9 TGTGCCAGCAGCTTTTTGACAGGGACGGGCAATGAGCAGTTCTTC CASSFLTGTGNEQFF
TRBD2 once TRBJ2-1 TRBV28 TGTGCCAGCAGTTTAACTAGCGGTAGGAATGAGCAGTTCTTC CASSLTSGRNEQFF
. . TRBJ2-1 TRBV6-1 TGTGCCAGCAGCCGGACGGATAGCTCCTACAATGAGCAGTTCTTC CASSRTDSSYNEQFF
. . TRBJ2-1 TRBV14 TGTGCCAGCAGCCAATCGATCTTTTTTGAGCAGTTCTTC CASSQSIFFEQFF
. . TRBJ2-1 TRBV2 TGTGCCAGCAGTGCTCAAGCGGGCAGGGAGCAGTTCTTC CASSAQAGREQFF
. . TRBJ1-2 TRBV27 TGTGCCAGCAGTTTGCCTCGCAGGGGATATGGCTACACCTTC CASSLPRRGYGYTF
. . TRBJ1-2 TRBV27 TGTGCCAGCAGTTACACCCAGGGTGGTGGCTACACCTTC CASSYTQGGGYTF
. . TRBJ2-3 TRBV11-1 TGTGCCAGCAGCTTAGCGCCTACGGACAGACTCGGTAGCACAGATACGCAGTATTTT CASSLAPTDRLGSTDTQYF
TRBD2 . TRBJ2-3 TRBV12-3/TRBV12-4 TGTGCCAGCAGTTTTAGCGGGCCTAGCACAGATACGCAGTATTTT CASSFSGPSTDTQYF
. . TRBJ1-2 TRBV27 TGTGCCAGCAGGGCCTCTCCCGGGGGCGATTACTATGGCTACACCTTC CASRASPGGDYYGYTF
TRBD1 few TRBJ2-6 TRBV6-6 TGTGCCAGCAGTTACAACGACAGGGTATTAGGGTCTGGGGCCAACGTCCTGACTTTC CASSYNDRVLGSGANVLTF
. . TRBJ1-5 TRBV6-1 TGTGCCAGCAGTGAAGCGGGGGGGCATATCAATCAGCCCCAGCATTTT CASSEAGGHINQPQHF
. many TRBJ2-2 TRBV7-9 TGTGCCAGCAGCTCTTTGGGCGGGCGTGGATTTGACACCGGGGAGCTGTTTTTT CASSSLGGRGFDTGELFF
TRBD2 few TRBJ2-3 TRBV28 TGTGCCAGCACTATAGCCGGGGGGGGAAGAGATACGCAGTATTTT CASTIAGGGRDTQYF
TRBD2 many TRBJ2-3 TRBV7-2 TGTGCCAGCAGCTCCGAGATAGCGGGGGGAGATACGCAGTATTTT CASSSEIAGGDTQYF
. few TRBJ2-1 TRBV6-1 TGTGCCAGCACCCTTCCAGGGATCTACAATGAGCAGTTCTTC CASTLPGIYNEQFF
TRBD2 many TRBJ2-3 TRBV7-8 TGTGCCAGCAGCTTAACCCTCCCTAGCGGGAGCACAGATACGCAGTATTTT CASSLTLPSGSTDTQYF
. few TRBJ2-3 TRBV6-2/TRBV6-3 TGTGCCAGCAGTTACTGGGATCTACCTAGCACAGATACGCAGTATTTT CASSYWDLPSTDTQYF
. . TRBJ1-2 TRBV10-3 TGTGCCACCTTTAGTGATCTGGGTCCCCCTAACTATGGCTACACCTTC CATFSDLGPPNYGYTF
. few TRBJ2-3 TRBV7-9 TGTGCCAGCAGCTTGACGGGGGTCAGCACAGATACGCAGTATTTT CASSLTGVSTDTQYF
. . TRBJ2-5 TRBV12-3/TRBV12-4 TGTGCCAGCAGTCACAGTGGTGAAGAGACCCAGTACTTC CASSHSGEETQYF
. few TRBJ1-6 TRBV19 TGTCCGGCGGCTCTCAATAATTCACCCCTCCACTTT CPAALNNSPLHF
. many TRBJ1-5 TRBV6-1 TGTGCCAGCAGTGAAGTCCCGGGGCTTAGCAATCAGCCCCAGCATTTT CASSEVPGLSNQPQHF
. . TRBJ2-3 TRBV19 TGTGCCAGTAGCCACCGGATCGAAACAGGCACAGATACGCAGTATTTT CASSHRIETGTDTQYF
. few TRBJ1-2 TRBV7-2 TGTGCCAGCAGCTTAACGGCCGGGACGGATTACTATGGCTACACCTTC CASSLTAGTDYYGYTF